These 23 T cell receptor beta chains originate from one sample sequenced in a study of beta chain features in type 1 diabetes. For these TCRs, the target antigens are not known. The study, taken as a whole, reports: Shortening of TCRB CDR3s, moderate but significant, appeared in all four CD4+ subsets of Type 1 diabetes patients.

Of the isolated RNA, all was reverse transcribed, and so the sequenced material was expressed TCRB transcripts. Produced via immunoSEQ multiplex PCR; TCRdb's table is partial and in-frame only. The sample shows a few hundred thousand clones, approximately 20% of them seen only once. The sample consisted of naive CD4+ T cells from blood. The receptors derive from a woman aged 40 to 55 with type 1 diabetes.

This sequence joins TRBV30 and TRBJ2-5; no firm D call. The closer fit of TRBJ2-7 to the DNA end suggests the J call may be wrong. The V gene's germline CDR1 is GTSNPN and CDR2 SVGIG (reference sequence). This CDR3 has 11 residues. CDR3 coding DNA: TGTGCCTGGACCGCCTCCTACGAGCAGTACTTC. It translates to CAWTASYEQYF.

The J gene is TRBJ2-6, the V gene TRBV5-1; D might be TRBD2 (6 bases). The CDR3 runs 17 residues. V gave up 0 bases and J gave up 3 bases, with 13 bases separating them. CDR1 is SGHRS and CDR2 is YFSETQ in the germline V gene. The CDR3 reads CASSLVGGIGGANVLTF. DNA of the CDR3: TGCGCCAGCAGCTTGGTTGGAGGGATCGGTGGGGCCAACGTCCTGACTTTC.

The CDR3 protein is CASSVEPQITEAFF. The CDR3 DNA sequence: TGTGCCAGCAGCGTAGAGCCACAGATCACTGAAGCTTTCTTT. The chain carries TRBV9 and TRBJ1-1; no firm D call. The germline V gene encodes CDR1 SGDLS and CDR2 YYNGEE. Trimming took off 0 bases at V and 4 bases at J, with 10 bases between the two ends. The CDR3 spans 14 residues.

This clone has more than one count but fewer than ten. The rearrangement links TRBV5-4 to TRBJ2-5; D might be TRBD2 (5 bases). The CDR3 has 14 amino acids. V lost 0 bases and J 2 bases, leaving 8 bases between the germline ends. Germline V gene lookup returns CDR1 SGHNT and CDR2 YYREEE (reference sequence). The CDR3 coding sequence is TGTGCCAGCAGCTTGGTTAGCGAACAAGAGACCCAGTACTTC. It is translated as CASSLVSEQETQYF.

This clone was detected a few times. J is TRBJ1-2 and V is TRBV7-9; 10 positions match TRBD1. The CDR3 length is 15 residues. Germline-derived CDR1 and CDR2 are SEHNR and FQNEAQ (reference sequence). V was pared by 5 bases and J by 1 base, with 4 bases of the junction left unmatched. CDR3 loop: CASSARTGGNYGYTF. CDR3 DNA: TGTGCCAGCAGCGCCCGGACAGGGGGTAACTATGGCTACACCTTC.

The chain couples TRBV7-9 to TRBJ2-3; D is ambiguous. Germline V gene lookup returns CDR1 SEHNR and CDR2 FQNEAQ (reference sequence). CDR3 length equals 14 residues. Trimming left V 2 bases short and J 0 bases short, with 6 bases between. The DNA for the CDR3 is TGTGCCAGCAGCTTATGGGCCAGCACAGATACGCAGTATTTT. This codes for CASSLWASTDTQYF. Filled out from reference TRBV7-9 and TRBJ2-3, the complete variable domain reads DTGVSQNPRHKITKRGQNVTFRCDPISEHNRLYWYRQTLGQGPEFLTYFQNEAQLEKSRLLSDRFSAERPKGSFSTLEIQRTEQGDSAMYLCASSLWASTDTQYFGPGTRLTVL.

Only a few counts were recorded for this clone. V gene TRBV29-1 combines with J gene TRBJ1-1; 8 nucleotides match TRBD1. The V and J ends lost 8 bases and 1 base, in that order; junction bases with no gene match: 3. Germline values: CDR1 SQVTM, CDR2 ANQGSEA. The length of the CDR3 is 12 residues. The CDR3 is CSSGTGNTEAFF. Written as DNA, the CDR3 is TGCAGCAGTGGGACAGGGAACACTGAAGCTTTCTTT.

The gene calls are TRBV27 and TRBJ2-1, with TRBD2 matching 9 bases. Germline V gene lookup returns CDR1 MNHEY and CDR2 SMNVEV (reference sequence). V gave up 4 bases and J gave up 9 bases; unmatched junction bases: 10. The CDR3 is 15 amino acids. The CDR3 DNA follows: TGTGCCAGCAGTTCCGGAGCGGGAGGATTGGGTGAGCAGTTCTTC. Translating gives CASSSGAGGLGEQFF.

This clone was detected a few times. The chain is built from TRBV5-1 and TRBJ2-3; D is perhaps TRBD1 (5 bases). Germline V gene data show CDR1 as SGHRS and CDR2 as YFSETQ. There are 15 residues in the CDR3. V lost 3 bases, J lost 6 bases, and 17 bases lay in between. CDR3 loop: CASSSGSFQRDTQYF. The CDR3 region has the DNA TGCGCCAGCAGCTCAGGGTCCTTCCAACGGGATACGCAGTATTTT.

The chain uses TRBV4-1 and TRBJ2-7; 13 positions match TRBD2. The V and J ends lost 3 bases and 5 bases, in that order; junction bases with no gene match: 7. CDR3 length: 16 residues. The germline CDR1 and CDR2 sequences are MGHRA and YSYEKL. CDR3 DNA: TGCGCCAGCAGCCACAGGACTAGCGGGAGATCTAACGAGCAGTACTTC. Translating gives CASSHRTSGRSNEQYF.

Remarks on this clone: Other nucleotide sequences in the sample specify the same CDR3. This chain links TRBV5-1 with TRBJ2-1, with 11 bases that match TRBD2. This CDR3 has 15 amino acids. Per the germline V gene, CDR1 is SGHRS and CDR2 is YFSETQ. Trimming cost V 5 bases and J 4 bases; bases outside gene matches: 5. CDR3 nucleotides: TGCGCCAGCAGTTTAACTAGCGGGGGATACAATGAGCAGTTCTTC. Residues: CASSLTSGGYNEQFF.

This clone has just a few counts. The V and J genes are TRBV30 and TRBJ2-5, with 7 bases identical to TRBD2. CDR3 size: 14 residues. Losses at the gene ends were 5 bases for V and 5 bases for J; bases not matched to a gene: 11. Germline CDR1 and CDR2: GTSNPN and SVGIG (reference sequence). DNA of the CDR3: TGTGCCTGGGAACCACTAGCGTTGTCGGAGACCCAGTACTTC. Protein product: CAWEPLALSETQYF.

V is TRBV4-1 and J is TRBJ2-3, with D possibly matching TRBD1 (6 bases). Germline V CDR1 and CDR2: MGHRA, YSYEKL. V was pared by 5 bases and J by 3 bases, with 30 bases between. The CDR3 loop spans 20 amino acids. The CDR3 coding sequence is TGCGCCAGCAGCAGCCAGTTTCTCCTCCTCGGGGTAAGGGGGACAGATACGCAGTATTTT. It codes for CASSSQFLLLGVRGTDTQYF.

This chain uses TRBV5-1 with TRBJ1-1; possibly TRBD1 for D (5 bases). V was shortened by 0 bases and J by 4 bases, with 7 bases between the two germline ends. CDR1 is SGHRS and CDR2 is YFSETQ in the germline V gene. The CDR3 runs 13 residues. This chain's CDR3 is CASSLEQGTEAFF. The CDR3 region has the DNA TGCGCCAGCAGCTTGGAGCAGGGCACTGAAGCTTTCTTT.

This chain links TRBV4-2 with TRBJ2-1; 9 nucleotides line up with TRBD2. V trimming: 3 bases; J trimming: 9 bases; junction bases outside the gene matches: 9. Germline loops: CDR1 LGHNA, CDR2 YNFKEQ. This CDR3 has 15 residues. The CDR3 DNA follows: TGTGCCAGCAGCCAGGGTAGCGGGGGAGGTCTTGAGCAGTTCTTC. Residues: CASSQGSGGGLEQFF.

The chain is built from TRBV28 and TRBJ2-1; 9 bases align to TRBD2. The germline V gene encodes CDR1 MDHEN and CDR2 SYDVKM. With V trimmed by 2 bases and J by 7 bases, 3 bases remained unmatched. The CDR3 loop spans 14 amino acids. CDR3 nucleotides: TGTGCCAGCAGTTTACTAGCGGGGAGGAATGAGCAGTTCTTC. Amino acid sequence: CASSLLAGRNEQFF.

As regards this clone: This sample includes further DNA sequences coding for the same CDR3. The rearrangement links TRBV28 to TRBJ2-3, with TRBD2 matching over 9 bases. Germline assignment: CDR1 MDHEN and CDR2 SYDVKM. This CDR3 has 14 residues. V shed 2 bases and J 3 bases; nucleotides not matched to a gene: 0. In DNA, the CDR3 is TGTGCCAGCAGTTTACTAGCGGGAACAGATACGCAGTATTTT. Protein: CASSLLAGTDTQYF.

This sequence joins TRBV28 and TRBJ2-7; D may be TRBD2 (6 bases). The CDR3 runs to 15 residues. The germline V gene encodes CDR1 MDHEN and CDR2 SYDVKM. V dropped 6 bases and J dropped 0 bases, with 15 bases sitting between them. The DNA of the CDR3 is TGTGCCAGCAGCGCCTGGGGACTCCTCTCCTACGAGCAGTACTTC. It codes for CASSAWGLLSYEQYF.

The chain couples TRBV4-3 to TRBJ1-6; a weak D match, TRBD1 (6 bases). Trimming took off 2 bases at V and 7 bases at J, with 15 bases between the two ends. The germline V gene has CDR1 LGHNA and CDR2 YSLEER. The CDR3 totals 16 residues. CDR3 protein: CASSQNRDGGNSPLHF. CDR3 DNA sequence: TGCGCCAGCAGCCAAAACAGGGACGGAGGAAATTCACCCCTCCACTTT.

This clone turned up a few times. The chain employs TRBV4-1 and TRBJ1-5; 12 nucleotides line up with TRBD1. This CDR3 has 18 amino acids. Losses at the gene ends were 0 bases for V and 2 bases for J; bases not matched to a gene: 5. Germline V gives CDR1 MGHRA, CDR2 YSYEKL. CDR3 protein: CASSQEGQGAGGNQPQHF. As DNA, the CDR3 is TGCGCCAGCAGCCAAGAGGGACAGGGGGCTGGAGGCAATCAGCCCCAGCATTTT.

In its sample, this clone was seen a few times. This chain's CDR3 is CASSASPGQGSEEQYF. In nucleotides, the CDR3 is TGTGCCAGCAGTGCGTCTCCGGGACAGGGAAGTGAGGAGCAGTACTTC. The rearrangement links TRBV25-1 to TRBJ2-7; 9 bases match TRBD1. The CDR3 is 16 amino acids. V lost 4 bases and J lost 7; bases outside the gene matches: 14. Germline V lookup: CDR1 MGHDK, CDR2 SYGVNS.

This clone was recorded a few times. The rearrangement links TRBV6-1 to TRBJ1-5; the match to TRBD1 covers 12 bases. Unmatched junction bases numbered 7, after V lost 7 bases and J lost 6 bases. Looked up from germline, CDR1 is MNHNS and CDR2 is SASEGT. CDR3 length: 15 amino acids. CDR3 nucleotide sequence: TGTGCCAGCACCGGGACAGGGGGCTCGGGTCAGCCCCAGCATTTT. Translating gives CASTGTGGSGQPQHF.

This clone was recorded a few times. The J gene is TRBJ1-1, the V gene TRBV14, with a weak D call TRBD1 (6 bases). This CDR3 contains 13 residues. V was clipped by 4 bases and J by 8 bases, with 14 bases between them. Germline CDR1 and CDR2: SGHDN and FVKESK. The CDR3 region is CASSLFRGDEAFF. CDR3 DNA sequence: TGTGCCAGCAGCCTTTTCAGGGGTGACGAAGCTTTCTTT.